This T cell receptor (beta chain) was captured by sequencing in a study of T-cell memory formation after mild COVID-19. Across the study: Most TCR clusters belonged to a single donor.

The CDR3 totals 15 residues. The germline V gene has CDR1 DFQATT and CDR2 SNEGSKA (reference sequence). Trimming removed 0 bases from V and 5 bases from J, with 16 bases in between. At least ten counts were recorded for this clonotype. TCRdb independently ran MiXCR on the 5' RACE reads; one entry per CDR3 protein. In the table there are 250,000 to 350,000 distinct CDR3 sequences, around 15% of which are singletons. This chain links TRBV20-1 with TRBJ2-5; D is ambiguous. The TCR comes from a man aged 18 to 29 who had mild COVID-19 (a few samples of this study predate the infection). Cell type and time point are not known. What was sequenced was PBMCs or a T cell subset sorted from them (not recorded which). The CDR3 region has the DNA TGCAGTGCTAGAGATTTCCCGGACCCCAGGGAGACCCAGTACTTC. Translating it yields CSARDFPDPRETQYF.